This is a list of T cell receptor beta chains from one sample in a study of shared clonotypes between healthy human individuals. Measured with immunoSEQ multiplex PCR; TCRdb has only the in-frame clones, and not every one. The repertoire has approximately 320,000 clones, about nine tenths of them found once; the top ten carry about a sixth. Sequenced: memory CD8+ T cells sorted from blood. The receptors derive from a man in his late teens or twenties in good health. CDR3s include the opening cysteine and the closing phenylalanine or tryptophan. The order of the fields is J gene, D gene, V gene, clone size, CDR3 DNA, CDR3 protein. A D gene is named only where the DNA matches it firmly. Clone size, where shown, is once, few, many, or a class for clones that have expanded.

J: TRBJ2-5; D: .; V: TRBV2; size: .; DNA: TGTGCCAGCAGTGAAACTAGCCGGGAGACCCAGTACTTC; CDR3: CASSETSRETQYF
J: TRBJ1-1; D: .; V: TRBV5-1; size: .; DNA: TGCGCCAGCAGCTTGAATGCAGGAGCAGCTTTCTTT; CDR3: CASSLNAGAAFF
J: TRBJ2-7; D: .; V: TRBV5-4; size: .; DNA: TGTGCCAGCAGCTTGGAAGGGCTTTCCTACGAGCAGTACTTC; CDR3: CASSLEGLSYEQYF
J: TRBJ2-5; D: .; V: TRBV5-6; size: .; DNA: TGTGCCAGCAGCTCCTGGACCGGAGAGACCCAGTACTTC; CDR3: CASSSWTGETQYF
J: TRBJ2-3; D: .; V: TRBV5-8; size: .; DNA: TGTGCCAGCAGCGACGGGGGCTCTCGCTCCACAGATACGCAGTATTTT; CDR3: CASSDGGSRSTDTQYF
J: TRBJ1-2; D: TRBD1; V: TRBV6-6; size: .; DNA: TGTGCCAGCATCCTTCAGGGGGCGGTCGGCTACACCTTC; CDR3: CASILQGAVGYTF
J: TRBJ1-1; D: .; V: TRBV5-4; size: once; DNA: TGTGCCAGCAGCTTGGGGGCGGGTAGCGCTTTCTTT; CDR3: CASSLGAGSAFF
J: TRBJ2-2; D: TRBD2; V: TRBV5-1; size: .; DNA: TGCGCCAGCAGCTTCGAGCGGGAGGGTGCCGGGGAGCTGTTTTTT; CDR3: CASSFEREGAGELFF
J: TRBJ2-7; D: .; V: TRBV9; size: .; DNA: TGTGCCAGCAGCCAGGGGCGAGACTCACGGGTCTACGAGCAGTACTTC; CDR3: CASSQGRDSRVYEQYF
J: TRBJ2-1; D: TRBD2; V: TRBV2; size: .; DNA: TGTGCCTGCCCTGGACTAGCGGGGGGAACTGAGCAGTTCTTC; CDR3: CACPGLAGGTEQFF
J: TRBJ1-1; D: .; V: TRBV29-1; size: .; DNA: TGCAGCGTTGATGAGGCGATGAACACTGAAGCTTTCTTT; CDR3: CSVDEAMNTEAFF
J: TRBJ1-2; D: .; V: TRBV9; size: .; DNA: TGTGCCAGCAGCGTAGTCCCCGGGACTAATTCTTTCTATGGCTACACCTTC; CDR3: CASSVVPGTNSFYGYTF
J: TRBJ2-5; D: TRBD1; V: TRBV18; size: .; DNA: TGTGCCAGCTCTCCAAAGGACAGGGAAGAGACCCAGTACTTC; CDR3: CASSPKDREETQYF
J: TRBJ1-2; D: .; V: TRBV11-1; size: .; DNA: TGTGCCAGCAGCTCAGGACAGTTTGGCTACACCTTC; CDR3: CASSSGQFGYTF
J: TRBJ2-7; D: TRBD2; V: TRBV19; size: .; DNA: TGTGCCAGTAGTCCAGCGGGGGCCTACGAGCAGTACTTC; CDR3: CASSPAGAYEQYF
J: TRBJ1-2; D: .; V: TRBV6-1; size: .; DNA: TGTGCCAGCACCACGACGCACAGGGCTCCCTATGGCTACACCTTC; CDR3: CASTTTHRAPYGYTF
J: TRBJ2-5; D: .; V: TRBV4-1; size: .; DNA: TGCGCCAGCAGCCAAGATCCGACGGGGGGCGGAGAGACCCAGTACTTC; CDR3: CASSQDPTGGGETQYF
J: TRBJ2-1; D: TRBD2; V: TRBV9; size: .; DNA: TGTGCCAGCAGCGCCCTTCAGCGGGAGGAGGGCAATGAGCAGTTCTTC; CDR3: CASSALQREEGNEQFF
J: TRBJ2-3; D: .; V: TRBV7-9; size: .; DNA: TGTGCCAGCACCCAGGGGTTGGCAGGGGCTAGTGATACGCAGTATTTT; CDR3: CASTQGLAGASDTQYF
J: TRBJ2-7; D: .; V: TRBV4-3; size: once; DNA: TGCGCCAGCAGCCAAGATCCTTACCTAGCCCTACCCTACGAGCAGTACTTC; CDR3: CASSQDPYLALPYEQYF
J: TRBJ1-1; D: .; V: TRBV4-1; size: .; DNA: TGCGCCAGCAGCCAAGAGGTCCCGGGGGGAACTGAAGCTTTCTTT; CDR3: CASSQEVPGGTEAFF
J: TRBJ1-3; D: .; V: TRBV2; size: .; DNA: TGTGCCAGCAGTCAGGGGTTAGGAAACACCATATATTTT; CDR3: CASSQGLGNTIYF
J: TRBJ2-5; D: TRBD2; V: TRBV18; size: .; DNA: TGTGCCAGCTCCCCTGTTGGCGGGAGAACCCAAGAGACCCAGTACTTC; CDR3: CASSPVGGRTQETQYF
J: TRBJ2-1; D: TRBD2; V: TRBV4-1; size: .; DNA: TGCGCCAGCAGCCAAGCGGGGGGTTCCTACAATGAGCAGTTCTTC; CDR3: CASSQAGGSYNEQFF
J: TRBJ1-2; D: .; V: TRBV11-2; size: .; DNA: TGTGCCAGCAGCTTGACAGCGGACATAGGAGGCTACACCTTC; CDR3: CASSLTADIGGYTF
J: TRBJ1-5; D: TRBD1; V: TRBV6-1; size: .; DNA: TGTGCCAGCTGGGACAGGGGGACAAGTCAGCCCCAGCATTTT; CDR3: CASWDRGTSQPQHF
J: TRBJ1-1; D: .; V: TRBV4-1; size: .; DNA: TGCGCCAGCAGCCAAGACTTCGGGTTCCCGAGGGCTTTCTTT; CDR3: CASSQDFGFPRAFF
J: TRBJ1-2; D: .; V: TRBV2; size: .; DNA: TGTGCCAGCAGTGAATATGGGTGGGGCTACACCTTC; CDR3: CASSEYGWGYTF
J: TRBJ1-2; D: TRBD1; V: TRBV7-9; size: .; DNA: TGTGCCAGCAGCTCCTTGGGACAGGGGGTAACTAACTATGGCTACACCTTC; CDR3: CASSSLGQGVTNYGYTF
J: TRBJ2-3; D: .; V: TRBV6-5; size: .; DNA: TGTGCCAGCAGTTTACTTCGGGACGAAAGCACAGATACGCAGTATTTT; CDR3: CASSLLRDESTDTQYF
J: TRBJ2-2; D: TRBD1; V: TRBV4-1; size: once; DNA: TGCGCCAGCAGCCAAGCTCAGGACAGGACCGGGGAGCTGTTTTTT; CDR3: CASSQAQDRTGELFF
J: TRBJ1-5; D: .; V: TRBV2; size: .; DNA: TGTGCCAGCAGTTGGAGAGCGGTCCGGAGCAATCAGCCCCAGCATTTT; CDR3: CASSWRAVRSNQPQHF
J: TRBJ2-7; D: .; V: TRBV29-1; size: .; DNA: TGCAGCGTTGAAGGACTCCTAGGGGCCTACGAGCAGTACTTC; CDR3: CSVEGLLGAYEQYF
J: TRBJ1-2; D: .; V: TRBV7-8; size: .; DNA: TGTGCCAGCAGCTTATCGGACCGGACAGCCGCTTTCTATGGCTACACCTTC; CDR3: CASSLSDRTAAFYGYTF
J: TRBJ2-3; D: TRBD2; V: TRBV6-5; size: once; DNA: TGTGCCAGCAGTTACTCAACTAGCGTGGATACGCAGTATTTT; CDR3: CASSYSTSVDTQYF
J: TRBJ2-5; D: TRBD2; V: TRBV4-3; size: .; DNA: TGCGCCAGCAGCCAAGATGTGGGACTAGCGGGAGCGGATTTGGAGACCCAGTACTTC; CDR3: CASSQDVGLAGADLETQYF
J: TRBJ1-1; D: .; V: TRBV28; size: .; DNA: TGTGCCAGCAGTCATACAGGGTACGGAGCTTTCTTT; CDR3: CASSHTGYGAFF
J: TRBJ2-7; D: .; V: TRBV27; size: .; DNA: TGTGCCAGCAGTTTAGCGGCCCCCTACGAGCAGTACTTC; CDR3: CASSLAAPYEQYF
J: TRBJ1-4; D: .; V: TRBV25-1; size: .; DNA: TGTGCCAGCAGTGAATCCCCTTTTGCAACTAATGAAAAACTGTTTTTT; CDR3: CASSESPFATNEKLFF
J: TRBJ2-5; D: .; V: TRBV13; size: few; DNA: TGTGCCAGCAGCTTCCAAGAGACCCAGTACTTC; CDR3: CASSFQETQYF
J: TRBJ1-2; D: TRBD1; V: TRBV7-2; size: .; DNA: TGTGCCAGCAGCTTAGATGGGGAGGGACAGGTGAATGGCTACACCTTC; CDR3: CASSLDGEGQVNGYTF
J: TRBJ2-1; D: TRBD1; V: TRBV27; size: few; DNA: TGTGCCAGCAGTTTCACAGGGGGTATCTCCTACAATGAGCAGTTCTTC; CDR3: CASSFTGGISYNEQFF
J: TRBJ2-7; D: TRBD1; V: TRBV13; size: .; DNA: TGTGCCAGCAGCCCCGCCGGGACAGGGGAAAACTACGAGCAGTACTTC; CDR3: CASSPAGTGENYEQYF
J: TRBJ2-7; D: TRBD2; V: TRBV10-2; size: .; DNA: TGCGCCAGCAGTGACGTCTCGGGGACTAGCTCCTACGAGCAGTACTTC; CDR3: CASSDVSGTSSYEQYF
J: TRBJ1-4; D: TRBD1; V: TRBV6-5; size: .; DNA: TGTGCCAGCAGCTATACAGGGGCTAATGAAAAACTGTTTTTT; CDR3: CASSYTGANEKLFF
J: TRBJ1-5; D: .; V: TRBV15; size: .; DNA: TGTGCCACCAGCAGTCTGGGGATTCGGCCCAATCAGCCCCAGCATTTT; CDR3: CATSSLGIRPNQPQHF
J: TRBJ1-2; D: .; V: TRBV27; size: once; DNA: TGTGCCAGCAGTTCTCTTCCCCCTAGGGGCTACACCTTC; CDR3: CASSSLPPRGYTF
J: TRBJ2-1; D: .; V: TRBV7-9; size: .; DNA: TGTGCCAGCAGCTCCTCAGGCGTTCACTACAATGAGCAGTTCTTC; CDR3: CASSSSGVHYNEQFF
J: TRBJ2-7; D: .; V: TRBV27; size: .; DNA: TGTGCCAGCAAAGGGATGTCAGATACCTACGAGCAGTACTTC; CDR3: CASKGMSDTYEQYF
J: TRBJ2-1; D: TRBD2; V: TRBV6-1; size: .; DNA: TGTGCCAGCAGTGGTGGACTAGCGGGAGCTAATGAGCAGTTCTTC; CDR3: CASSGGLAGANEQFF
J: TRBJ2-7; D: .; V: TRBV13; size: .; DNA: TGTGCCAGCAGCAGGCCAGGGCACGGCGAGCAGTACTTC; CDR3: CASSRPGHGEQYF
J: TRBJ1-2; D: .; V: TRBV5-4; size: few; DNA: TGTGCCAGCAGCTTGGAGCCGGGGGCGGTCCGGGGCTACACCTTC; CDR3: CASSLEPGAVRGYTF